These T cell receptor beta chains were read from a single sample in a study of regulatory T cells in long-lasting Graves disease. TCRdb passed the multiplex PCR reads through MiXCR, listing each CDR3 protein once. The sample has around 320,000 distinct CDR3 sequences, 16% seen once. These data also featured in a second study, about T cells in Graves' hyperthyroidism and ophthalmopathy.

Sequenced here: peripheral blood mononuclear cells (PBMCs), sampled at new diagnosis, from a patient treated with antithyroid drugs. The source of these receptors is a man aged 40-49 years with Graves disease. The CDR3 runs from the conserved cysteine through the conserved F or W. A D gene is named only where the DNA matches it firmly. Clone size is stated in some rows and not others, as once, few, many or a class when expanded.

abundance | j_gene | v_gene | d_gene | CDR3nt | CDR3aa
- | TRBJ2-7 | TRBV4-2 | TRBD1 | TGTGCCAGCAGCCAGGGGGACAGGGCCGAGCAGTACTTC | CASSQGDRAEQYF
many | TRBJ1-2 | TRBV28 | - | TGTGCCAGCAGCTTGACCGGAAACTATGGCTACACCTTC | CASSLTGNYGYTF
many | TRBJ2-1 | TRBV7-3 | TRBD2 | TGTGCCAGCAGCTTAACGGGGACTAGCGGGTCCAATGAGCAGTTCTTC | CASSLTGTSGSNEQFF
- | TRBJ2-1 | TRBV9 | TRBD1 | TGTGCCAGCAGCCCGGGACAGGGGGATAATGAGCAGTTCTTC | CASSPGQGDNEQFF
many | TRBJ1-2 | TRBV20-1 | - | TGCAGTGCTAGTCGGTTCCAGGGCTATGGCTACACCTTC | CSASRFQGYGYTF
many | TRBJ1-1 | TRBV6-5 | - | TGTGCCAGCAGTTACCGCAGCGGGGACACTGAAGCTTTCTTT | CASSYRSGDTEAFF
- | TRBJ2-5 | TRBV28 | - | TGTGCCAGCAGTTTATACGGGGGCCCCCCCGTCCAGTACTTC | CASSLYGGPPVQYF
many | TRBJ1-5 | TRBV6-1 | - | TGTGCCAGCAGTGAAGAGCGGGGTCAGCCCCAGCATTTT | CASSEERGQPQHF
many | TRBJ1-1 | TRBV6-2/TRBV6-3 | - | TGTGCCAGCAGTTACTCGGGGCGCACTGAAGCTTTCTTT | CASSYSGRTEAFF
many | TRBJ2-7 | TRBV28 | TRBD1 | TGTGCCAGCAGAAGGGGACAGTACTACGAGCAGTACTTC | CASRRGQYYEQYF
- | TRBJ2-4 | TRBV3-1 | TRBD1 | TGTGCCAGCAGCCAAGCGACAGGGAGTGACATTCAGTACTTC | CASSQATGSDIQYF
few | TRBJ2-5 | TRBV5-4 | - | TGTGCCAGCATTCTGTCCGCGGACCTACAAGAGACCCAGTACTTC | CASILSADLQETQYF
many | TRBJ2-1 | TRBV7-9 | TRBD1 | TGTGCCAGCAGCATGACAGGGGGCAATGAGCAGTTCTTC | CASSMTGGNEQFF
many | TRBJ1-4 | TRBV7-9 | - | TGCGCCAGCAGCCCGACTGGGGGCTATGAAAAACTGTTTTTT | CASSPTGGYEKLFF
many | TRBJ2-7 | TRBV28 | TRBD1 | TGTGCCAGCAGTTCAGCCGGGACAGGAGATTCCTACGAGCAGTACTTC | CASSSAGTGDSYEQYF
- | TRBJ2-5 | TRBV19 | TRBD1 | TGTGCCAGTAGTCCCCCACGGGGACAGGGGGCATCGGCAGAGACCCAGTACTTC | CASSPPRGQGASAETQYF
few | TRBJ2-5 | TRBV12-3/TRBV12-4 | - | TGTGCCAGCACCCGTCAGGGTAAAGAGACCCAGTACTTC | CASTRQGKETQYF
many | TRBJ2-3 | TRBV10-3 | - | TGTGCCATCAGGTCAGGCCCAGATACGCAGTATTTT | CAIRSGPDTQYF
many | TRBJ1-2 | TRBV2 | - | TGTGCCAGCAGTGTGGAGAGAGGGGATTATGGCTACACCTTC | CASSVERGDYGYTF
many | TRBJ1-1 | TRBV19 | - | TGTGCCAGTAGTATAGTGCCGAACACTGAAGCTTTCTTT | CASSIVPNTEAFF
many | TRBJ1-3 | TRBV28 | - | TGTGCCAGCCGAGGACAGATCTCTGGAAACACCATATATTTT | CASRGQISGNTIYF
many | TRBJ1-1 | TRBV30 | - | TGTGCCTGGAGTTCACCGTACAGGATAACTGAAGCTTTCTTT | CAWSSPYRITEAFF
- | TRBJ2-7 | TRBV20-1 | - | TGCAGTGCTGCTCGAGTGCCGGATCGGCTAGGCGAGCAGTACTTC | CSAARVPDRLGEQYF
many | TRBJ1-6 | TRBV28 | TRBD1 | TGTGCCAGCAGGAAACAGGGGGCGCGGACACCCCTCCACTTT | CASRKQGARTPLHF
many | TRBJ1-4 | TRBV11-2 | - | TGTGCCAGCAGCCCCGACCGGGACGGTGGCGAAAAACTGTTTTTT | CASSPDRDGGEKLFF
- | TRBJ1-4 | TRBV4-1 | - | TGCGCCAGCAGCCAATCTGCAACTAATGAAAAACTGTTTTTT | CASSQSATNEKLFF
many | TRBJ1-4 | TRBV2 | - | TGTGCCAGCAGTGACCCCAGGGGAGGGAGAAAACTGTTTTTT | CASSDPRGGRKLFF